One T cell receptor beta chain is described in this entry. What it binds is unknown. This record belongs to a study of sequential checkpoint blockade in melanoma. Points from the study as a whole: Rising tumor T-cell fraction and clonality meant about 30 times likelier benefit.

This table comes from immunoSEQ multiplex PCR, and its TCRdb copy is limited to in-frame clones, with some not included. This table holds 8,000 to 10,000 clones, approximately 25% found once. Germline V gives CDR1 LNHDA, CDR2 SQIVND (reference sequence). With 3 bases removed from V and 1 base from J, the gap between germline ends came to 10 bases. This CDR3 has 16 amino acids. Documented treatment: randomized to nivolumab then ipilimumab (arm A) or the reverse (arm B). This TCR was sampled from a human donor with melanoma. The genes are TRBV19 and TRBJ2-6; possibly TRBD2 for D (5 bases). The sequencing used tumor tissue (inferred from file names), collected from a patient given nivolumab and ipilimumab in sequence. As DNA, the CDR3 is TGTGCCAGTAGTATTATGGAGGTTTCTGGGGCCAACGTCCTGACTTTC. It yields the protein CASSIMEVSGANVLTF.